One and the same sample provided the 27 T cell receptor beta chains below, sequenced in a study of a mutant IDH1 vaccine in newly diagnosed glioma. Antigens of these TCRs are unknown. Some clones are missing from TCRdb's copy, which holds only in-frame ones; the method was immunoSEQ multiplex PCR. Altogether about 40,000 clones are present, roughly 84% being singletons, with the ten largest covering about 2.3%. Time point in this sample: week 11, during vaccination. Doses of 300 ug of mutant IDH1 20-mer peptide were given with topical imiquimod. Sequencing was performed on PBMCs, taken from a glioma patient whose treatment included an IDH1 peptide vaccine. These receptors all come from a man aged 35 to 55 with glioma.

The chain uses TRBV7-9 and TRBJ2-1; 8 positions match TRBD2. Looked up from germline, CDR1 is SEHNR and CDR2 is FQNEAQ (reference sequence). CDR3 length equals 15 residues. V dropped 4 bases and J dropped 10; count of bases not matched to a gene: 12. The CDR3 reads CASSSPGTRGREQFF. In DNA form, the CDR3 reads TGTGCCAGCAGCTCGCCCGGGACTAGGGGACGGGAGCAGTTCTTC.

This sequence joins TRBV15 and TRBJ2-7, with a possible D match to TRBD2 (6 bases). CDR1 and CDR2 (germline): LNHNV, YYDKDF (reference sequence). V lost 6 bases and J 6 bases, leaving 12 bases between the germline ends. The CDR3 covers 12 residues. The CDR3 nucleotides are TGTGCCACCAGGGAGGAGGGTACCGAGCAGTACTTC. It translates to CATREEGTEQYF.

V gene TRBV15 combines with J gene TRBJ2-5; no clear D gene. The CDR3 consists of 14 residues. The germline CDR1 and CDR2 sequences are LNHNV and YYDKDF (reference sequence). V was clipped by 2 bases and J by 7 bases, with 14 bases between them. CDR3 sequence: CATSRPRVEGTQYF. The DNA of the CDR3 is TGTGCCACCAGCAGACCAAGGGTGGAAGGGACCCAGTACTTC.

In its sample, this clone is medium-sized (0.01 to 0.1%). This chain uses TRBV11-2 with TRBJ1-1; 9 nucleotides agree with TRBD1. CDR3 size: 11 residues. V gave up 4 bases and J gave up 10 bases; unmatched junction bases: 1. Per germline, CDR1 SGHAT and CDR2 FQNNGV. Here the CDR3 DNA reads TGTGCCAGCAGCTCGGGACAGGGAGCTTTCTTT. Amino acid sequence: CASSSGQGAFF.

The gene calls are TRBV4-1 and TRBJ2-1; no clear D gene. CDR1 is MGHRA, CDR2 YSYEKL, per germline. The CDR3 loop spans 11 amino acids. V lost 8 bases and J 5 bases, leaving 7 bases between the germline ends. CDR3 bases: TGCGCCAGCTGGGATAACAATGAGCAGTTCTTC. Residues: CASWDNNEQFF.

This chain links TRBV27 with TRBJ1-5, with D perhaps TRBD1 (5 bases). The CDR3 is 14 residues long. Germline-derived CDR1 and CDR2 are MNHEY and SMNVEV (reference sequence). With 3 bases removed from V and 4 bases from J, the gap between germline ends came to 10 bases. The CDR3 DNA reads TGTGCCAGCAGTTTCCAGGGACCAAATCAGCCCCAGCATTTT. Translation: CASSFQGPNQPQHF.

The chain combines TRBV7-2 with TRBJ2-1; the match to TRBD2 covers 8 bases. CDR3 size: 15 residues. Trimming removed 3 bases from V and 5 bases from J; junction bases left unmatched: 6. Germline assignment: CDR1 SGHTA and CDR2 FQGNSA. This CDR3 reads CASSFWREVNNEQFF. The CDR3 DNA reads TGTGCCAGCAGCTTTTGGCGGGAGGTGAACAATGAGCAGTTCTTC.

J is TRBJ2-3 and V is TRBV15; D may be TRBD2 (5 bases). CDR3 size: 16 residues. Germline loops: CDR1 LNHNV, CDR2 YYDKDF (reference sequence). V lost 0 bases and J 3 bases, leaving 13 bases between the germline ends. The CDR3 is CATSRDLGVRTDTQYF. CDR3 nucleotides: TGTGCCACCAGCAGAGACCTGGGAGTTAGAACAGATACGCAGTATTTT.

The chain is built from TRBV7-9 and TRBJ1-1, with D uncertain. Germline V CDR1 and CDR2: SEHNR, FQNEAQ (reference sequence). V lost 5 bases and J lost 10, with 14 bases in between. This CDR3 spans 12 amino acids. The chain's CDR3 is CASSLDTLGAFF. The CDR3 coding sequence is TGTGCCAGCAGCCTCGATACCCTAGGAGCTTTCTTT.

In this sample, this clone turned up once. This chain connects TRBV14 to TRBJ1-4; D perhaps matches TRBD1 (6 bases). The germline V gene has CDR1 SGHDN and CDR2 FVKESK. V shed 0 bases and J shed 5 bases, with 13 bases lying between them. The CDR3 contains 16 residues. Written as DNA, the CDR3 is TGTGCCAGCAGCCAAGACTGGGGGGGCATCAATGAAAAACTGTTTTTT. This sequence encodes CASSQDWGGINEKLFF.

V gene TRBV5-1 combines with J gene TRBJ1-2; 7 bases map to TRBD1. Germline loops: CDR1 SGHRS, CDR2 YFSETQ. This CDR3 has 12 amino acids. The trim removed 3 bases at V and 5 bases at J, leaving 1 base unmatched. DNA for the CDR3: TGCGCCAGCAGCTGGACAGGTTATGGCTACACCTTC. It yields the protein CASSWTGYGYTF.

The rearrangement links TRBV19 to TRBJ2-7, with 13 bases aligning to TRBD2. Germline V gives CDR1 LNHDA, CDR2 SQIVND (reference sequence). V was pared by 5 bases and J by 4 bases, with 2 bases of the junction left unmatched. There are 14 residues in the CDR3. CDR3 bases: TGTGCCAGTAGTGTGGGACTAGCGGGATACGAGCAGTACTTC. This codes for CASSVGLAGYEQYF.

This clone was counted a single time. The rearrangement joins TRBV9 to TRBJ2-1; no firm D call. CDR1 is SGDLS, CDR2 YYNGEE, per germline. V dropped 0 bases and J dropped 0 bases, with 7 bases sitting between them. There are 15 residues in the CDR3. The CDR3 region has the DNA TGTGCCAGCAGCGTAGGGTTGACCTCCTACAATGAGCAGTTCTTC. It yields the protein CASSVGLTSYNEQFF.

The V call is TRBV2, the J call TRBJ2-2; D is undetermined. This CDR3 comprises 13 residues. Germline lookup yields CDR1 SNHLY and CDR2 FYNNEI. V gave up 5 bases and J gave up 0 bases, with 4 bases separating them. CDR3 nucleotide sequence: TGTGCCAGCAGTTACGCGAACACCGGGGAGCTGTTTTTT. Protein: CASSYANTGELFF.

The CDR3 protein is CASSPSGRTGELFF. CDR3 DNA sequence: TGCGCCAGCAGCCCAAGCGGGAGGACCGGGGAGCTGTTTTTT. This chain joins TRBV4-1 and TRBJ2-2; TRBD2 matches 9 bases. The trim removed 4 bases at V and 5 bases at J, leaving 2 bases unmatched. This CDR3 has 14 amino acids. Germline assignment: CDR1 MGHRA and CDR2 YSYEKL.

This chain connects TRBV18 to TRBJ2-7; D uncertain. Trimming pared 6 bases from V and 1 base from J, leaving 7 bases between. Per germline, CDR1 KGHSH and CDR2 LQKENI. The CDR3 consists of 12 residues. CDR3 in amino acids: CASSPPSYEQYF. For the CDR3, the DNA is TGTGCCAGCTCCCCTCCTTCCTACGAGCAGTACTTC.

In this sample, this clone turned up once. V gene TRBV6-6 combines with J gene TRBJ2-7, with D possibly matching TRBD2 (5 bases). The CDR3 length is 14 residues. The germline gives CDR1 MNHNY, CDR2 SVGAGI (reference sequence). V dropped 7 bases and J dropped 0 bases, with 13 bases sitting between them. The CDR3 DNA sequence: TGTGCCAGCAATAACCTAGGGAGCTCCTACGAGCAGTACTTC. This gives the protein CASNNLGSSYEQYF.

V and J are TRBV5-1 and TRBJ2-1, with TRBD2 matching 10 bases. CDR3 length: 16 residues. Germline V gene data show CDR1 as SGHRS and CDR2 as YFSETQ. V trimming: 4 bases; J trimming: 4 bases; junction bases outside the gene matches: 8. CDR3 coding DNA: TGCGCCAGCAGCAACATAGCGGGAGGCCCTTACAATGAGCAGTTCTTC. Its protein product is CASSNIAGGPYNEQFF. Based on the CDR3 plus reference TRBV5-1 and TRBJ2-1, the full variable domain is KAGVTQTPRYLIKTRGQQVTLSCSPISGHRSVSWYQQTPGQGLQFLFEYFSETQRNKGNFPGRFSGRQFSNSRSEMNVSTLELGDSALYLCASSNIAGGPYNEQFFGPGTRLTVL.

The DNA of the CDR3 is TGTGCCAGCTCACCAGACAGGGCCGACTATGGCTACACCTTC. It yields the protein CASSPDRADYGYTF. The genes are TRBV18 and TRBJ1-2, with 7 bases that match TRBD1. Trimming removed 2 bases from V and 3 bases from J; junction bases left unmatched: 3. Germline V CDR1 and CDR2: KGHSH, LQKENI. This CDR3 is built from 14 residues.

By share of the sample, this clone is medium-sized. The genes are TRBV9 and TRBJ1-5, with TRBD1 as a possible D gene (6 bases). Germline V gene data show CDR1 as SGDLS and CDR2 as YYNGEE. The CDR3 sequence is 14 residues long. Trimming removed 4 bases from V and 5 bases from J, with 13 bases in between. In DNA, the CDR3 is TGTGCCAGCAGCCAACAGGGAGGGGATCAGCCCCAGCATTTT. Translation gives CASSQQGGDQPQHF.

The J gene is TRBJ1-1, the V gene TRBV5-1, with a weak D call TRBD1 (6 bases). Trimming removed 4 bases at V and 1 base at J, with 11 bases between. Germline values: CDR1 SGHRS, CDR2 YFSETQ. This CDR3 spans 14 amino acids. Written as DNA, the CDR3 is TGCGCCAGCAGCGTACAGGGAGGGAACACTGAAGCTTTCTTT. Amino acid sequence: CASSVQGGNTEAFF.

The CDR3 loop reads CASSLGPEETQYF. The DNA for the CDR3 is TGTGCCAGCTCACTCGGGCCCGAAGAGACCCAGTACTTC. The chain links TRBV18 to TRBJ2-5; the D is unclear. This CDR3 has 13 amino acids. Trimming took off 4 bases at V and 3 bases at J, with 9 bases between the two ends. Germline CDR1 is KGHSH and CDR2 is LQKENI.

The genes are TRBV6-1 and TRBJ1-3; D not certain. Germline V CDR1 and CDR2: MNHNS, SASEGT. This CDR3 contains 15 residues. Trimming left V 2 bases short and J 0 bases short, with 8 bases between. CDR3 amino acids: CASSEQATSGNTIYF. DNA for the CDR3: TGTGCCAGCAGTGAACAGGCAACCTCTGGAAACACCATATATTTT.

The rearrangement joins TRBV6-1 to TRBJ2-3, with D perhaps TRBD1 (5 bases). The germline V and J ends were trimmed by 3 bases and 1 base, with 11 bases remaining between them. Germline V CDR1 and CDR2: MNHNS, SASEGT. This CDR3 spans 15 amino acids. This CDR3 is CASSESGAGTDTQYF. CDR3 in DNA: TGTGCCAGCAGTGAGTCTGGGGCTGGCACAGATACGCAGTATTTT.

The chain uses TRBV6-1 and TRBJ2-1, with 12 bases matching TRBD2. Per germline, CDR1 MNHNS and CDR2 SASEGT. After removal of 6 bases from V and 4 bases from J, the junction contained 4 bases not matched to a gene. There are 15 residues in the CDR3. In nucleotides, the CDR3 is TGTGCCAGCAGGGACGGACTAGCGGGATACAATGAGCAGTTCTTC. The encoded protein is CASRDGLAGYNEQFF.

V gene TRBV18 combines with J gene TRBJ1-5; 9 bases align to TRBD1. In germline, CDR1 is KGHSH, CDR2 LQKENI. The CDR3 is made up of 15 amino acids. V shed 2 bases, J shed 5 bases, and the junction held 4 bases outside the gene matches. CDR3 DNA: TGTGCCAGCTCACCAAGACAGGGGGGGGATCAGCCCCAGCATTTT. Translation: CASSPRQGGDQPQHF.

This chain uses TRBV4-3 with TRBJ2-7; maybe TRBD2 (5 bases). This CDR3 has 14 amino acids. Germline V lookup: CDR1 LGHNA, CDR2 YSLEER. Trimming took 1 base from V and 5 from J, leaving 12 bases between them. The CDR3 reads CASSQGIARNEQYF. The DNA for the CDR3 is TGCGCCAGCAGCCAAGGAATAGCGAGGAACGAGCAGTACTTC.